One and the same sample provided the 25 T cell receptor beta chains below, sequenced in a study of blood T cells in healthy people across ages. Alongside a J-beta primer mix, a sample-barcoded 5' primer served in a second PCR lasting about 7 to 11 cycles. TCRdb processed the 5' RACE reads anew with MiXCR; each CDR3 protein has one entry. The table has hundreds of thousands of distinct CDR3 sequences, around three fifths seen once. The specimen was blood. Source of these receptors: a man aged 55-75 years in good health.

The chain joins TRBV29-1 to TRBJ2-5; TRBD2 is a possible D gene (5 bases). Germline V gene data show CDR1 as SQVTM and CDR2 as ANQGSEA. This CDR3 spans 14 amino acids. With 0 bases removed from V and 11 bases from J, the gap between germline ends came to 19 bases. The DNA of the CDR3 is TGCAGCGTTGAAGAGAGGTATGGAGGCAATGAGCAGTACTTC. This encodes CSVEERYGGNEQYF.

The chain employs TRBV2 and TRBJ2-1; 8 nucleotides align to TRBD1. V was pared by 5 bases and J by 4 bases, with 4 bases of the junction left unmatched. This CDR3 is built from 14 residues. Germline values: CDR1 SNHLY, CDR2 FYNNEI. The CDR3 coding sequence is TGTGCCAGCAGTTCACGGACAGGGTACAATGAGCAGTTCTTC. Translated, it gives CASSSRTGYNEQFF.

This clonotype came up once. The chain couples TRBV25-1 to TRBJ1-4; a weak D match, TRBD1 (5 bases). Germline lookup yields CDR1 MGHDK and CDR2 SYGVNS. V dropped 6 bases and J dropped 4 bases, with 12 bases sitting between them. The length of the CDR3 is 14 residues. This chain's CDR3 is CASSRDARNEKLFF. For the CDR3, the DNA is TGTGCCAGCAGCCGGGACGCCCGTAATGAAAAACTGTTTTTT.

This clonotype was picked up a small number of times. This rearrangement joins TRBV4-1 to TRBJ1-2; the D is unclear. V dropped 4 bases and J dropped 7 bases, with 16 bases sitting between them. The length of the CDR3 is 14 residues. The V gene's germline CDR1 is MGHRA and CDR2 YSYEKL. The CDR3 loop is CASSLSEGPLGYTF. The CDR3 DNA reads TGCGCCAGCAGCCTCTCGGAGGGTCCCCTTGGCTACACCTTC.

This clonotype was seen many times. A much larger clone sits a single nucleotide away, making a read error possible. The chain recombines TRBV10-3 with TRBJ2-1; unclear D gene. With the DNA end fitting TRBJ2-7 better, the J assignment may be wrong. The length of the CDR3 is 13 residues. Germline CDR1 and CDR2: ENHRY and SYGVKD. Here the CDR3 reads CAISVGASNEQYF. The DNA for the CDR3 is TGTGCCATCAGTGTAGGCGCGAGCAATGAGCAGTACTTC.

The chain carries TRBV12-3 or TRBV12-4 and TRBJ2-3; the D gene is possibly TRBD2 (6 bases). V lost 9 bases and J lost 4, with 14 bases in between. The CDR3 runs to 13 residues. CDR3 sequence reads: CASSRLVPDTQYF. In nucleotides, the CDR3 is TGTGCCAGTAGCAGACTAGTCCCAGATACGCAGTATTTT.

The chain carries TRBV7-2 and TRBJ2-3; D perhaps matches TRBD2 (6 bases). The CDR3 extends over 15 amino acids. Trimming removed 5 bases from V and 3 bases from J, with 15 bases in between. Per the germline V gene, CDR1 is SGHTA and CDR2 is FQGNSA. CDR3 nucleotides: TGTGCCAGCAGCAGGGCGGGGAAAGAAACAGATACGCAGTATTTT. Encoded protein: CASSRAGKETDTQYF.

The chain joins TRBV20-1 to TRBJ2-7; 7 bases align to TRBD2. J gave up 3 bases and V 1 base, and 3 bases lay outside the gene matches. The CDR3 is made up of 13 amino acids. The germline CDR1 and CDR2 sequences are DFQATT and SNEGSKA (reference sequence). The CDR3 protein is CSARVGGIYEQYF. The CDR3 DNA reads TGCAGTGCTAGAGTGGGGGGGATCTACGAGCAGTACTTC.

The chain has TRBV15 and TRBJ1-2; 7 bases align to TRBD1. The CDR3 consists of 15 residues. V was pared by 3 bases and J by 2 bases, with 6 bases of the junction left unmatched. The germline gives CDR1 LNHNV, CDR2 YYDKDF (reference sequence). The CDR3 coding sequence is TGTGCCACCAGCAGCCCGGGCAGGGGGAACTATGGCTACACCTTC. Its translation is CATSSPGRGNYGYTF.

The CDR3 coding sequence is TGCGCCAGCAGCCAAGATGACGGGATAAACCAAGAGACCCAGTACTTC. Its protein product is CASSQDDGINQETQYF. This chain uses TRBV4-1 with TRBJ2-5; TRBD2 might be the D (5 bases). The CDR3 runs to 16 residues. Trimming removed 0 bases at V and 0 bases at J, with 11 bases between. Germline CDR1 and CDR2: MGHRA and YSYEKL.

This clonotype was counted a few times. The V call is TRBV4-1, the J call TRBJ1-6; tentatively, D is TRBD1 (6 bases). The V and J ends lost 2 bases and 0 bases respectively, with 20 bases between them. The CDR3 is 20 residues long. The germline V gene encodes CDR1 MGHRA and CDR2 YSYEKL. The CDR3 sequence is CASSQLRGTLRSSYNSPLHF. The CDR3 nucleotides are TGCGCCAGCAGCCAACTTCGGGGGACACTCCGAAGCTCCTATAATTCACCCCTCCACTTT.

Points on this clonotype: A read error may account for a junction end that differs from germline. The chain joins TRBV20-1 to TRBJ2-1; 10 nucleotides agree with TRBD2. Germline CDR1 and CDR2: DFQATT and SNEGSKA (reference sequence). The length of the CDR3 is 15 residues. The CDR3 region has the DNA TGCAGTGCTAGTCCGCCTAGCGGGGGAGGGAATGAGCAGCTCTTC. This sequence encodes CSASPPSGGGNEQLF.

The chain employs TRBV9 and TRBJ1-6; D gene unclear. This CDR3 has 15 residues. Germline CDR1 and CDR2: SGDLS and YYNGEE. The germline V and J ends were trimmed by 2 bases and 5 bases, with 11 bases remaining between them. The CDR3 loop reads CASSVTGNHNSPLHF. DNA of the CDR3: TGTGCCAGCAGCGTCACCGGGAACCATAATTCACCCCTCCACTTT. Full variable domain (remainder filled in from reference TRBV9 and TRBJ1-6): DSGVTQTPKHLITATGQRVTLRCSPRSGDLSVYWYQQSLDQGLQFLIQYYNGEERAKGNILERFSAQQFPDLHSELNLSSLELGDSALYFCASSVTGNHNSPLHFGNGTRLTVT.

V usage is TRBV5-1 and J usage is TRBJ2-7; the match to TRBD1 covers 8 bases. V lost 4 bases, J lost 5 bases, and 8 bases stayed unmatched. The length of the CDR3 is 14 residues. Looked up from germline, CDR1 is SGHRS and CDR2 is YFSETQ. Here the CDR3 reads CASSGGQGFDEQYF. Here the CDR3 DNA reads TGCGCCAGCAGCGGCGGACAGGGATTCGACGAGCAGTACTTC.

In this sample, this clonotype turned up a few times. The gene calls are TRBV29-1 and TRBJ2-1; D remains ambiguous. This CDR3 region has 12 residues. Trimming took 3 bases from V and 9 from J, leaving 12 bases between them. CDR1 and CDR2 from the germline V gene are SQVTM and ANQGSEA. CDR3 residues: CSVEETGSEQFF. The CDR3 DNA is TGCAGCGTTGAGGAAACCGGGTCTGAGCAGTTCTTC.

As concerns this clonotype: Relative to the germline gene, one junction end is altered; a read error may explain this. The chain has TRBV28 and TRBJ2-1; maybe TRBD2 (5 bases). CDR1 and CDR2 from the germline V gene are MDHEN and SYDVKM. This CDR3 region has 15 residues. CDR3 sequence (DNA): TGTGCCAGCAGTTTGGCCCCCGGACTTTACAATGATCAGTTCTTC. The encoded protein is CASSLAPGLYNDQFF.

The chain uses TRBV4-2 and TRBJ1-4; TRBD1 aligns across 9 bases. V was pared by 3 bases and J by 6 bases, with 5 bases of the junction left unmatched. The CDR3 runs to 15 residues. Germline V lookup: CDR1 LGHNA, CDR2 YNFKEQ. The CDR3, as DNA: TGTGCCAGCAGCCAGTCGGGACAGGGTTATGAAAAACTGTTTTTT. Translating it yields CASSQSGQGYEKLFF.

This chain connects TRBV27 to TRBJ1-6; 10 bases line up with TRBD1. The V gene's germline CDR1 is MNHEY and CDR2 SMNVEV (reference sequence). The junction had 5 bases not matched to a gene; V was cut back by 4 bases and J by 8 bases. The length of the CDR3 is 15 residues. The CDR3 DNA reads as TGTGCCAGCAGTTCGAAGGGGACAGGGGATTCACCCCTCCACTTT. Protein: CASSSKGTGDSPLHF.

The table lists this clonotype with a few counts. The gene calls are TRBV2 and TRBJ1-6; 7 bases agree with TRBD1. CDR3 length equals 15 residues. Per the germline V gene, CDR1 is SNHLY and CDR2 is FYNNEI. The J segment lost 5 bases and the V segment lost 7 bases, leaving 8 bases of the junction unmatched. The DNA of the CDR3 is TGTGCCAGCAATTCAGGGGGTGCCCATAATTCACCCCTCCACTTT. This sequence encodes CASNSGGAHNSPLHF. The full variable domain, with the rest looked up from reference TRBV2 and TRBJ1-6, is EPEVTQTPSHQVTQMGQEVILRCVPISNHLYFYWYRQILGQKVEFLVSFYNNEISEKSEIFDDQFSVERPDGSNFTLKIRSTKLEDSAMYFCASNSGGAHNSPLHFGNGTRLTVT.

The chain joins TRBV5-8 to TRBJ2-1; 11 bases agree with TRBD1. The CDR3 spans 13 residues. V shed 7 bases, J shed 6 bases, and the junction held 3 bases outside the gene matches. CDR1 and CDR2 (germline): SGHTS, YDEGEE. The CDR3 sequence: CASRDRGFNEQFF. DNA for the CDR3: TGTGCCAGCCGGGACAGGGGGTTCAATGAGCAGTTCTTC.

In DNA, the CDR3 is TGTGCCAGCAGTTGGGCAGGGGGAGCGGGTGAGCAGTACTTC. This translates into CASSWAGGAGEQYF. This rearrangement joins TRBV25-1 to TRBJ2-7; a possible D gene is TRBD1 (7 bases). With 5 bases removed from V and 7 bases from J, the gap between germline ends came to 18 bases. CDR3 size: 14 residues. From germline, CDR1 is MGHDK and CDR2 SYGVNS.

This chain connects TRBV3-1 to TRBJ2-1, with 7 bases identical to TRBD2. The V segment lost 2 bases and the J segment 0 bases; nucleotides outside the gene matches: 7. CDR1 is LGHDT, CDR2 YNNKEL, per germline (reference sequence). There are 17 residues in the CDR3. In DNA form, the CDR3 reads TGTGCCAGCAGCCAACCCACTAGCGCGAGCTCCTACAATGAGCAGTTCTTC. Its protein is CASSQPTSASSYNEQFF.

V gene TRBV29-1 combines with J gene TRBJ2-7; a weak D match, TRBD1 (6 bases). Between the trimmed V and J ends, which lost 7 bases and 2 bases, there was a span of 12 bases. The CDR3 consists of 12 residues. From germline, CDR1 is SQVTM and CDR2 ANQGSEA. The CDR3 loop is CSASGTPYEQYF. CDR3 nucleotides: TGCAGCGCCTCCGGGACACCCTACGAGCAGTACTTC.

The chain couples TRBV7-2 to TRBJ1-1, with D perhaps matching TRBD1 (6 bases). V was cut by 6 bases and J by 0 bases, with 11 bases left in between. The CDR3 runs 14 residues. CDR1 SGHTA and CDR2 FQGNSA come from the germline V gene. CDR3 nucleotides: TGTGCCAGCAGGCCCAGGGGACTGAACACTGAAGCTTTCTTT. Translation: CASRPRGLNTEAFF. Complete variable domain (other parts from reference TRBV7-2 and TRBJ1-1): GAGVSQSPSNKVTEKGKDVELRCDPISGHTALYWYRQSLGQGLEFLIYFQGNSAPDKSGLPSDRFSAERTGGSVSTLTIQRTQQEDSAVYLCASRPRGLNTEAFFGQGTRLTVV.

This clonotype was picked up a small number of times. The chain carries TRBV10-3 and TRBJ2-1; tentatively, D is TRBD2 (6 bases). V shed 0 bases and J shed 0 bases, with 12 bases lying between them. The CDR3 extends over 17 amino acids. Germline V gene sequence: CDR1 ENHRY, CDR2 SYGVKD. This CDR3 is CAISESGLLSSYNEQFF. DNA of the CDR3: TGTGCCATCAGTGAGTCGGGACTCCTAAGCTCCTACAATGAGCAGTTCTTC.